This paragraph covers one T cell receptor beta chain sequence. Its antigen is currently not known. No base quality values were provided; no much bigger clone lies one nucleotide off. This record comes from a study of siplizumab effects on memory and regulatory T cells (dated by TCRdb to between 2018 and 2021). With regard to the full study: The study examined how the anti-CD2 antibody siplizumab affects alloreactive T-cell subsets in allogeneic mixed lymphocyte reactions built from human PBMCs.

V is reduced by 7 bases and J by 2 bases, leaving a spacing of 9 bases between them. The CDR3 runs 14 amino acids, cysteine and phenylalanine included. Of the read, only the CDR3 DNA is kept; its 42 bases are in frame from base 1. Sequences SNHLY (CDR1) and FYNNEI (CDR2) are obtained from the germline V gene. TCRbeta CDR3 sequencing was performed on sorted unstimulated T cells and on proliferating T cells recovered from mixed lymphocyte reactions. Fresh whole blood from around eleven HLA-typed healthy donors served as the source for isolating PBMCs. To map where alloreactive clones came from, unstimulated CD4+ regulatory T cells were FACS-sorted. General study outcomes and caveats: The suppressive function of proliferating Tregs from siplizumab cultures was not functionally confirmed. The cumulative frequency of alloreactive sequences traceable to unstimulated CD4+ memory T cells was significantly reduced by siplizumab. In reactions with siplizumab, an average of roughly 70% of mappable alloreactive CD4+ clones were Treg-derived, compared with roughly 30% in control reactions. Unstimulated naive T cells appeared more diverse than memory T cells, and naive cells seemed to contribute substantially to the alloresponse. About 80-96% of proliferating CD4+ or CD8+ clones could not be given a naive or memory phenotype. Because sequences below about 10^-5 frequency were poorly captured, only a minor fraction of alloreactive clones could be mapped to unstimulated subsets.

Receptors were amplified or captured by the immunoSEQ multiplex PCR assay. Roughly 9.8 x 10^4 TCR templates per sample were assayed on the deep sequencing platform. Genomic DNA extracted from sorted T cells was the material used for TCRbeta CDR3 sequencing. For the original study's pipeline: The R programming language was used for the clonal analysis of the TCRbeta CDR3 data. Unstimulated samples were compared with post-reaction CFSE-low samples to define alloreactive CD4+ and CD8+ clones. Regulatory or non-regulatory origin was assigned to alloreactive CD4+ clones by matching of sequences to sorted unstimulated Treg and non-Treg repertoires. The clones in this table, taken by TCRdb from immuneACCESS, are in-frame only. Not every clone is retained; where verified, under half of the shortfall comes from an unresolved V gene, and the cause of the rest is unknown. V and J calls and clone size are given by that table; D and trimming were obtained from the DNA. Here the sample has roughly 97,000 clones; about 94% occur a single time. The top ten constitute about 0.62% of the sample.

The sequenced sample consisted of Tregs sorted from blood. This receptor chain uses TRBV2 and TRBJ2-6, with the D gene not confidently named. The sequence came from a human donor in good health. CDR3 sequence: CASKMETGANVLTF. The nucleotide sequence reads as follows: TGTGCCAGCAAAATGGAGACTGGGGCCAACGTCCTGACTTTC.